The present entry profiles one TCR beta chain with its context. Relative to the germline gene, one junction end is altered; a read error may explain this. Some clones are missing from TCRdb's copy, which holds only in-frame ones; the method was immunoSEQ multiplex PCR. Of roughly 130,000 clones listed, approximately 89% are singletons. The source of the sample is a study of blood T cell repertoires in COVID-19. Per the germline V gene, CDR1 is SGHRS and CDR2 is YFSETQ. This CDR3 comprises 19 residues. This clonotype originated in a woman in her fifties or sixties with acute or convalescent COVID-19. V is TRBV5-1 and J is TRBJ2-7, with 7 bases that match TRBD1. The material sequenced was peripheral blood. CDR3 sequence: CASSLGPGQADPRSYEQYF. In DNA, the CDR3 is TGCGCCAGCAGTTTGGGCCCCGGACAGGCTGATCCCCGATCCTACGAGCAGTACTTC.